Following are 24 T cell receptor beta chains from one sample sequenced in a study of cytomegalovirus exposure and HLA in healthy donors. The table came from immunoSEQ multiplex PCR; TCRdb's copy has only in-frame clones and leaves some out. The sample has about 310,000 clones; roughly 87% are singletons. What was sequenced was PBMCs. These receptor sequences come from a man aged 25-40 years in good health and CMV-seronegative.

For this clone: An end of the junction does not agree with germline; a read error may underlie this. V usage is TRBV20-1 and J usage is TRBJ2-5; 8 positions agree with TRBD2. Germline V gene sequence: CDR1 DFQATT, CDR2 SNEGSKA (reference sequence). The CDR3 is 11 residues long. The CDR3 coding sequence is TGTGCGGGGGGCCGAGAAGAGACCCAGTACTTC. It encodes CAGGREETQYF.

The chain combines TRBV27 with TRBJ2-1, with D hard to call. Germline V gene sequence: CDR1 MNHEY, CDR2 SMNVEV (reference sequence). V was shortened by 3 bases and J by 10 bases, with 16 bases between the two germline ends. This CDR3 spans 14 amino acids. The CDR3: CASSFSLSGPEQFF. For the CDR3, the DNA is TGTGCCAGCAGTTTTAGTCTAAGTGGGCCAGAGCAGTTCTTC.

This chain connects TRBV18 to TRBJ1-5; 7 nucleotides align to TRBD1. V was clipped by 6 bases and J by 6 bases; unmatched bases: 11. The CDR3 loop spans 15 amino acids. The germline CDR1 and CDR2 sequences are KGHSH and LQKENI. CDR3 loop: CASSAGQAGAQPQHF. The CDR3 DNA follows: TGTGCCAGCTCTGCCGGACAGGCCGGCGCTCAGCCCCAGCATTTT.

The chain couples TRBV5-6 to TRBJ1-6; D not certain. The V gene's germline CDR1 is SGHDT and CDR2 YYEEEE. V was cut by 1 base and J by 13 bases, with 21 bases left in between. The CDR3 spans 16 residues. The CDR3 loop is CASSLSPPGEAWPLHF. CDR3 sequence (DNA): TGTGCCAGCAGCTTGAGCCCCCCGGGTGAGGCGTGGCCCCTCCACTTT.

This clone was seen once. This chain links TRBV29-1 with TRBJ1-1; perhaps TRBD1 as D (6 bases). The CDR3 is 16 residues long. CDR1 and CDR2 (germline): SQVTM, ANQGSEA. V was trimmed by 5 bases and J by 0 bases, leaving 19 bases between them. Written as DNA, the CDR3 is TGCAGCGTTTGGGTCAGGGGACCCACCATGAACACTGAAGCTTTCTTT. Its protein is CSVWVRGPTMNTEAFF.

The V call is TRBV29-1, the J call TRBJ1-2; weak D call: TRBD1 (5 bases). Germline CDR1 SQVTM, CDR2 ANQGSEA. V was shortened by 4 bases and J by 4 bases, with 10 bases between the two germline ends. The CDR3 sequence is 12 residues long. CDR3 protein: CSVGRGGYGYTF. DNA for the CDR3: TGCAGCGTTGGTCGGGGGGGCTATGGCTACACCTTC.

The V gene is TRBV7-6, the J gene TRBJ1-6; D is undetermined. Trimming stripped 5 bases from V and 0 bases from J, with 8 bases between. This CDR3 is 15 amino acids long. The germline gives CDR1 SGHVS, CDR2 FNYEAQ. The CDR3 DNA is TGTGCCAGCAGCCTCGACTTCTCCTATAATTCACCCCTCCACTTT. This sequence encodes CASSLDFSYNSPLHF.

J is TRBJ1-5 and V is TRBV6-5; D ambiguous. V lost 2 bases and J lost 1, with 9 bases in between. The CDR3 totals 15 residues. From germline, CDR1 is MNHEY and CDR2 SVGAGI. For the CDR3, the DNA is TGTGCCAGCAGTTACGGTCGGGGAAGCAATCAGCCCCAGCATTTT. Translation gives CASSYGRGSNQPQHF.

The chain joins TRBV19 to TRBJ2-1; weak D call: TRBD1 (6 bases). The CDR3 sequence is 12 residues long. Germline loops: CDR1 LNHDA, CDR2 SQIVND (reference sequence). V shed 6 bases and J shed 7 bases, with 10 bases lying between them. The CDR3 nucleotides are TGTGCCAGTAGGACACAGGGAAATGAGCAGTTCTTC. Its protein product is CASRTQGNEQFF.

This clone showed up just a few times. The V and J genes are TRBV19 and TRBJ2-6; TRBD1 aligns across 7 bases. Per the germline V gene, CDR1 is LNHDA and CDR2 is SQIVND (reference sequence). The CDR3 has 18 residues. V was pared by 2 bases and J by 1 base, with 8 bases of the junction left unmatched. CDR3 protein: CASSIPGQTFSGANVLTF. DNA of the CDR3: TGTGCCAGTAGTATACCGGGACAGACCTTTTCTGGGGCCAACGTCCTGACTTTC. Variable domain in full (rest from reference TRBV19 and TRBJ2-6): DGGITQSPKYLFRKEGQNVTLSCEQNLNHDAMYWYRQDPGQGLRLIYYSQIVNDFQKGDIAEGYSVSREKKESFPLTVTSAQKNPTAFYLCASSIPGQTFSGANVLTFGAGSRLTVL.

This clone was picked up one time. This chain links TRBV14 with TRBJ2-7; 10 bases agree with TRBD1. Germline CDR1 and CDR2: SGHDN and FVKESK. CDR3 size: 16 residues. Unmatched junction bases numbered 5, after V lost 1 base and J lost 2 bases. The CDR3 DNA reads TGTGCCAGCAGCCAAGTCTTAGGGACAGGGGCCTACGAGCAGTACTTC. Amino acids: CASSQVLGTGAYEQYF. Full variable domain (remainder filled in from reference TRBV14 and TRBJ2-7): EAGVTQFPSHSVIEKGQTVTLRCDPISGHDNLYWYRRVMGKEIKFLLHFVKESKQDESGMPNNRFLAERTGGTYSTLKVQPAELEDSGVYFCASSQVLGTGAYEQYFGPGTRLTVT.

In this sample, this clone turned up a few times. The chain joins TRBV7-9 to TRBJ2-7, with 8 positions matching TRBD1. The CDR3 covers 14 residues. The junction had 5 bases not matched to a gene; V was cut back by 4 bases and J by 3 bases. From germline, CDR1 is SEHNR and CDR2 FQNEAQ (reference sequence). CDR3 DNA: TGTGCCAGCAGCTCGGGACAGGTAAACTACGAGCAGTACTTC. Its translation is CASSSGQVNYEQYF.

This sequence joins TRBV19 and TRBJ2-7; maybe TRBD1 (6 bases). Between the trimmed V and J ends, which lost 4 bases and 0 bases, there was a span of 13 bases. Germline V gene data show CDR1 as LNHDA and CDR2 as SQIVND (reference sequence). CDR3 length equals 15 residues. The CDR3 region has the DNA TGTGCCAGTAGTAGCTTGGGGGCGAGCTCCTACGAGCAGTACTTC. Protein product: CASSSLGASSYEQYF.

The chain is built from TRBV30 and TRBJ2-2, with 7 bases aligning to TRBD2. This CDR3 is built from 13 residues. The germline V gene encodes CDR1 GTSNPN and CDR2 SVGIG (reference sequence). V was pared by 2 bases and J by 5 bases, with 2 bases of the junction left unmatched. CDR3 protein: CAWSWGGTGELFF. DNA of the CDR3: TGTGCCTGGAGTTGGGGGGGGACCGGGGAGCTGTTTTTT.

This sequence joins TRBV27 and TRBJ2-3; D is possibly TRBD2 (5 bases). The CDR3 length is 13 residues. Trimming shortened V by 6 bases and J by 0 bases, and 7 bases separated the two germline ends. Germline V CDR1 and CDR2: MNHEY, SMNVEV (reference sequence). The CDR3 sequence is CASRRVSTDTQYF. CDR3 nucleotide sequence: TGTGCCAGCAGGAGGGTAAGCACAGATACGCAGTATTTT.

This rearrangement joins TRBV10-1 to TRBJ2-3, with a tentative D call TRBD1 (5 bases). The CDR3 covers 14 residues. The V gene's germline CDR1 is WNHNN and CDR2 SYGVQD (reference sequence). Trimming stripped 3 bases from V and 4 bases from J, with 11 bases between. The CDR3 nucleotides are TGCGCCAGCAGTGATGCCAGGGCAGCAGATACGCAGTATTTT. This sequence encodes CASSDARAADTQYF.

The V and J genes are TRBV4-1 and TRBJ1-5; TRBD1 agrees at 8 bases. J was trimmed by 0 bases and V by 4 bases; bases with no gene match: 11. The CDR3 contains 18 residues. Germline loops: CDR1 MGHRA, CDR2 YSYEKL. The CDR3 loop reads CASSRVATGEYSNQPQHF. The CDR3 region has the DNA TGCGCCAGCAGCCGAGTCGCGACAGGGGAATATAGCAATCAGCCCCAGCATTTT.

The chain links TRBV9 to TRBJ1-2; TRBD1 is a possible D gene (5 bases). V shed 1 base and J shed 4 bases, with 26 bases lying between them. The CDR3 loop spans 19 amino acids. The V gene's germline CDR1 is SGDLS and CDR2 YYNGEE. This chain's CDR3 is CASSVLSPGLQGDFYGYTF. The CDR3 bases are TGTGCCAGCAGCGTATTATCCCCCGGGTTGCAGGGCGATTTCTATGGCTACACCTTC. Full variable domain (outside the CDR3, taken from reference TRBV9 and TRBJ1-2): DSGVTQTPKHLITATGQRVTLRCSPRSGDLSVYWYQQSLDQGLQFLIQYYNGEERAKGNILERFSAQQFPDLHSELNLSSLELGDSALYFCASSVLSPGLQGDFYGYTFGSGTRLTVV.

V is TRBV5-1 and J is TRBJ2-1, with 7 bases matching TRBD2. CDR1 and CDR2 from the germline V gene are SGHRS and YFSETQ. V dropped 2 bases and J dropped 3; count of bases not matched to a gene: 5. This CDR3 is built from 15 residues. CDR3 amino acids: CASSFEAGSYNEQFF. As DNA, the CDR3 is TGCGCCAGCAGCTTTGAAGCGGGGAGCTACAATGAGCAGTTCTTC.

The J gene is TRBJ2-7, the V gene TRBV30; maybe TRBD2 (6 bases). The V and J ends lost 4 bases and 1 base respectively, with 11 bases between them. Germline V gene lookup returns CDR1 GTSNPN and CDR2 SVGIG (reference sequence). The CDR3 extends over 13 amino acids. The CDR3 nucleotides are TGTGCCTGGATCGGGACTCCATCCTACGAGCAGTACTTC. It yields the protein CAWIGTPSYEQYF. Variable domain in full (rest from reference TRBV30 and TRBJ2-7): SQTIHQWPATLVQPVGSPLSLECTVEGTSNPNLYWYRQAAGRGLQLLFYSVGIGQISSEVPQNLSASRPQDRQFILSSKKLLLSDSGFYLCAWIGTPSYEQYFGPGTRLTVT.

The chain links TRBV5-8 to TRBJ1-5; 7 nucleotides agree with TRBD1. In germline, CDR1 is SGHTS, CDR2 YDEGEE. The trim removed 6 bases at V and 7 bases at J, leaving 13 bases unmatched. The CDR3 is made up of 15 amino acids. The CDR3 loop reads CASTLGRGLGQPQHF. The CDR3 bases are TGTGCCAGCACCCTTGGAAGGGGGCTAGGACAGCCCCAGCATTTT. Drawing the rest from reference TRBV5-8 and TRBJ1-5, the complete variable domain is EAGVTQSPTHLIKTRGQQATLRCSPISGHTSVYWYQQALGLGLQFLLWYDEGEERNRGNFPPRFSGRQFPNYSSELNVNALELEDSALYLCASTLGRGLGQPQHFGDGTRLSIL.

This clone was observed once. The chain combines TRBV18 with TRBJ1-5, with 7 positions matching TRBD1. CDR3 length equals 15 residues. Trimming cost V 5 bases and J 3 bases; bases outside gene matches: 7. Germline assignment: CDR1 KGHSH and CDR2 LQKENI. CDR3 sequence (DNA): TGTGCCAGCTCATCCGGCGGGACAGACAATCAGCCCCAGCATTTT. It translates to CASSSGGTDNQPQHF.

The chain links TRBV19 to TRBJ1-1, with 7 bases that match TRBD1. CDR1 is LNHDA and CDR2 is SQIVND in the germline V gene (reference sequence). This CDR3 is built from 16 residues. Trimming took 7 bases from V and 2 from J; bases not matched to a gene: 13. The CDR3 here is CASTTGAGTQNTEAFF. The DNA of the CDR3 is TGTGCCAGTACCACAGGGGCCGGGACACAAAACACTGAAGCTTTCTTT.

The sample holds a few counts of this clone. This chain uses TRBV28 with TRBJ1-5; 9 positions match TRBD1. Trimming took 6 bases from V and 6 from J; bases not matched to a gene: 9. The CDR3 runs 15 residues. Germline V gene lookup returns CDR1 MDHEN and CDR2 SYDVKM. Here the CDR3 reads CASRPSTGGLQPQHF. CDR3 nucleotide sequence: TGTGCCAGCAGGCCCTCTACAGGGGGCCTTCAGCCCCAGCATTTT.